Presented here are 2 T cell receptor beta chains from one specimen sequenced in a study of spatial heterogeneity in lung cancer. TCRdb fed the 5' RACE reads into MiXCR, producing one record per CDR3 protein. The sample holds about 52,000 distinct CDR3 sequences; under 8% are singletons and the top ten take around 38%. Time point in this sample: blood at routine non-recurrence follow-up after resection. Researchers sequenced whole RNA taken from tumor, nontumor lung or frozen PBMC without sorting. This specimen was PBMCs, taken at follow-up. These receptor sequences come from a female donor with early-stage non-small cell lung cancer.

The chain links TRBV20-1 to TRBJ1-1; tentative D call: TRBD1 (5 bases). Germline V gives CDR1 DFQATT, CDR2 SNEGSKA (reference sequence). Trimming left V 1 base short and J 1 base short, with 7 bases between. CDR3 size: 13 residues. The CDR3 region has the DNA TGCAGTGCTAGAGGAACAGGGAACACTGAAGCTTTCTTT. It is translated as CSARGTGNTEAFF.

This clonotype was recorded at least ten times. CDR3 sequence reads: CSAMRTSGGPMETQYF. The CDR3 DNA reads as TGCAGTGCTATGCGGACTAGCGGGGGGCCTATGGAGACCCAGTACTTC. The chain carries TRBV20-1 and TRBJ2-5; TRBD2 matches 14 bases. The germline gives CDR1 DFQATT, CDR2 SNEGSKA (reference sequence). The V and J ends lost 4 bases and 5 bases, in that order; junction bases with no gene match: 9. The CDR3 is 16 residues long.